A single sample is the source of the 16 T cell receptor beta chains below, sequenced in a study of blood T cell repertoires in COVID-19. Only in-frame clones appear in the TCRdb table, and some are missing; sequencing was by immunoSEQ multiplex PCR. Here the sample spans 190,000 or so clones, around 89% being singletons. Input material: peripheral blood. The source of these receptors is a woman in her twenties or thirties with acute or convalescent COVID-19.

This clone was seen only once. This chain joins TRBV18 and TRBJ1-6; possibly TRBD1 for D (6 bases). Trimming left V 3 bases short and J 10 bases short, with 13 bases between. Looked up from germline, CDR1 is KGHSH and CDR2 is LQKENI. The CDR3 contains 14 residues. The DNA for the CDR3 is TGTGCCAGCTCACCTGAACAGGGTAGGTCACCCCTCCACTTT. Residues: CASSPEQGRSPLHF.

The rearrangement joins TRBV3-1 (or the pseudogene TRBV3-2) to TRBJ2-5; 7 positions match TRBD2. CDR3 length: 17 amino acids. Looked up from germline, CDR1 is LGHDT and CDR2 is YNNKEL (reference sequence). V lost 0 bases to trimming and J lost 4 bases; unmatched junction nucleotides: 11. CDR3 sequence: CASSQDQGAGSLETQYF. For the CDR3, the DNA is TGTGCCAGCAGCCAAGATCAGGGAGCGGGAAGTTTAGAGACCCAGTACTTC.

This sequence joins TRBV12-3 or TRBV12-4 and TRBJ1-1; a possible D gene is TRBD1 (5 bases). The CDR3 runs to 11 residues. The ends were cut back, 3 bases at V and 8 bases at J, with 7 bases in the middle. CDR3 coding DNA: TGTGCCAGCAGTTTGGGGGGAGAAGCTTTCTTT. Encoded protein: CASSLGGEAFF.

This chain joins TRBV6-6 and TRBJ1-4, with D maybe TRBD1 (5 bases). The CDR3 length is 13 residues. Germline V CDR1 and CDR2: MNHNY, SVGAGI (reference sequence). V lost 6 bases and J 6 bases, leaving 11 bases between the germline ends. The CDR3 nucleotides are TGTGCCAGCAGAACAGGCTACGATGAAAAACTGTTTTTT. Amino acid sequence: CASRTGYDEKLFF.

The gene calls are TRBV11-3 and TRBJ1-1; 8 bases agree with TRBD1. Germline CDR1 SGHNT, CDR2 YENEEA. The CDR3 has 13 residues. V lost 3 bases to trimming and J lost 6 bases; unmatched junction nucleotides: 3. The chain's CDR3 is CASSLVTGAEAFF. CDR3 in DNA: TGTGCCAGCAGCTTGGTGACAGGGGCTGAAGCTTTCTTT.

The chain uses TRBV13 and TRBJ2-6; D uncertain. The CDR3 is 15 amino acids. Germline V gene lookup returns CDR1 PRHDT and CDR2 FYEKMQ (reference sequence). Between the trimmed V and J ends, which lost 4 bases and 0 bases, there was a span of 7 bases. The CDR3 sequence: CASSSLLSGANVLTF. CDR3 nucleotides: TGTGCCAGCAGCTCGCTACTCTCTGGGGCCAACGTCCTGACTTTC.

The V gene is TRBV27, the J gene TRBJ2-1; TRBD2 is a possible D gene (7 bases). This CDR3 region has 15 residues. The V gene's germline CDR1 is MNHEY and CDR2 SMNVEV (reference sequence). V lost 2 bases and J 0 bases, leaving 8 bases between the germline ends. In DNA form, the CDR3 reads TGTGCCAGCAGTTTAAGGGGGGGCTCCTACAATGAGCAGTTCTTC. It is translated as CASSLRGGSYNEQFF.

The CDR3 nucleotides read TGTGCCAGCGGTTCTTCTAGCGGGACAGATACGCAGTATTTT. Its protein is CASGSSSGTDTQYF. The chain employs TRBV3-1 (or the pseudogene TRBV3-2) and TRBJ2-3; TRBD2 matches 8 bases. The CDR3 consists of 14 residues. J gave up 3 bases and V 8 bases, and 7 bases lay outside the gene matches. Per the germline V gene, CDR1 is LGHDT and CDR2 is YNNKEL (reference sequence).

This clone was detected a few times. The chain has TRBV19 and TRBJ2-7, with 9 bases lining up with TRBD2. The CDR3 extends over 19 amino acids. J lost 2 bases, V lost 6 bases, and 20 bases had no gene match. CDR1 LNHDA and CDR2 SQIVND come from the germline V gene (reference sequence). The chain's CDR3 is CASSTDPDRFSGRPYEQYF. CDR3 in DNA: TGTGCCAGTAGCACCGACCCTGACAGGTTTAGCGGGAGACCCTACGAGCAGTACTTC.

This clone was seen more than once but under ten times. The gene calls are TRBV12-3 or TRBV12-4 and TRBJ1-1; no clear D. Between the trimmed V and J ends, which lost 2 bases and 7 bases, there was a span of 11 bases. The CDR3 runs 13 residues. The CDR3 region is CASSLNPRVEAFF. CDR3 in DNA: TGTGCCAGCAGTTTAAATCCCCGGGTTGAAGCTTTCTTT.

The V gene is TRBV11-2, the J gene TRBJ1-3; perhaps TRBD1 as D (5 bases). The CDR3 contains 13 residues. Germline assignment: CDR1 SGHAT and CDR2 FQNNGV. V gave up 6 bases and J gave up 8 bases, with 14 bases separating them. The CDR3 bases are TGTGCCAGCAGGCGTCCAGGGTCCCACACCATATATTTT. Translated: CASRRPGSHTIYF.

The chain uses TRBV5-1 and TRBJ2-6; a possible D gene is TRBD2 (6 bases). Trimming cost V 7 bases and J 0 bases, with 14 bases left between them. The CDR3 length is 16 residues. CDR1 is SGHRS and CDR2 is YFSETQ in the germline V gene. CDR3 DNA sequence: TGCGCCAGCGCGACGGGACTGGACTCTGGGGCCAACGTCCTGACTTTC. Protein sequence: CASATGLDSGANVLTF.

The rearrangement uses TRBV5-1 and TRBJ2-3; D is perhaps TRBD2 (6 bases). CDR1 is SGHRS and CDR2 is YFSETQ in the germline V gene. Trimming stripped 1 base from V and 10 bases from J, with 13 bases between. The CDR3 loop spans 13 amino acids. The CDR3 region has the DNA TGCGCCAGCAGCTTGTTGGACGGCGGGGCGCAGTATTTT. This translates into CASSLLDGGAQYF.

CDR3 sequence reads: CASSAPQGGNTIYF. The CDR3 DNA follows: TGTGCCAGCAGCGCACCACAGGGCGGAAACACCATATATTTT. The chain uses TRBV9 and TRBJ1-3, with TRBD1 as a possible D gene (6 bases). Germline lookup yields CDR1 SGDLS and CDR2 YYNGEE. The CDR3 is 14 residues long. The V and J ends lost 3 bases and 4 bases respectively, with 11 bases between them.

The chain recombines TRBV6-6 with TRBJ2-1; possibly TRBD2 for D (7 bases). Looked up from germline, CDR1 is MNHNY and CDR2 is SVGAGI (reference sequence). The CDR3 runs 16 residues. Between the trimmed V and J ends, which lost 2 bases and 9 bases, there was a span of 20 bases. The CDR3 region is CASSYGGGGGHGEQFF. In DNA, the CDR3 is TGTGCCAGCAGTTACGGAGGAGGGGGAGGGCATGGTGAGCAGTTCTTC.

CDR3 DNA sequence: TGCGCCAGCAGCCGGGAGGCGCACACCGGGGAGCTGTTTTTT. The encoded protein is CASSREAHTGELFF. The chain recombines TRBV5-1 with TRBJ2-2, with 7 bases fitting TRBD2. V shed 4 bases, J shed 3 bases, and the junction held 3 bases outside the gene matches. This CDR3 is 14 amino acids long. Germline values: CDR1 SGHRS, CDR2 YFSETQ.